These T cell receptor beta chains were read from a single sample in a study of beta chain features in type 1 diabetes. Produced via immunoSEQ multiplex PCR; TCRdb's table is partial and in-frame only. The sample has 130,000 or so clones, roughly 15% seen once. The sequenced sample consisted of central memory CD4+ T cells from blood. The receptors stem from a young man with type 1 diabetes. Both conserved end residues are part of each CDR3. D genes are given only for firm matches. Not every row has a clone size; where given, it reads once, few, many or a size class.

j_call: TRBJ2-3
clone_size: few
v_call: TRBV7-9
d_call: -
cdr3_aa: CASSLGGYTQYF
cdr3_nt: TGTGCCAGCAGCTTAGGGGGATATACGCAGTATTTT

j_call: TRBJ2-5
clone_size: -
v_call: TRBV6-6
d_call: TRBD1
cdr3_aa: CASSYLGTAKETQYF
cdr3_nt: TGTGCCAGCAGTTACTTAGGGACAGCGAAAGAGACCCAGTACTTC

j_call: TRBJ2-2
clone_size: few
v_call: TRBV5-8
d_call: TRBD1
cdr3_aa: CASSRQGASTNTGELFF
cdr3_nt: TGTGCCAGCAGCCGACAGGGGGCCTCTACGAACACCGGGGAGCTGTTTTTT

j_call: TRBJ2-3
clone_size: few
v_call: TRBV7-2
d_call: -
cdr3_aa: CASREGADTQYF
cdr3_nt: TGTGCCAGCAGAGAGGGAGCAGATACGCAGTATTTT

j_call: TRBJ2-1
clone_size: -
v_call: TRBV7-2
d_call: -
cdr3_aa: CASSGSSYNEQFF
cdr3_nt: TGTGCCAGCTCGGGGTCCTCCTACAATGAGCAGTTCTTC

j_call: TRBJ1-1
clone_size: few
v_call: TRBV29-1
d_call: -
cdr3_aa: CSVAGARNTEAFF
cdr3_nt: TGCAGCGTTGCCGGGGCTAGGAACACTGAAGCTTTCTTT

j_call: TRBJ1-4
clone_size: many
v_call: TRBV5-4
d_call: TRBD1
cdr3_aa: CASSSRQGDNEKLFF
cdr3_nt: TGTGCCAGCAGCTCTCGACAGGGCGATAATGAAAAACTGTTTTTT

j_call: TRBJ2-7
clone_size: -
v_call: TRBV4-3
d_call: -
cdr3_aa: CASSQARSYEQYF
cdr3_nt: TGCGCCAGCAGCCAGGCCAGGAGCTACGAGCAGTACTTC

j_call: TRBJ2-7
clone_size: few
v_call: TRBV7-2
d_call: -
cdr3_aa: CASSLVQYEQYF
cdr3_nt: TGTGCCAGCAGCTTAGTCCAGTACGAGCAGTACTTC

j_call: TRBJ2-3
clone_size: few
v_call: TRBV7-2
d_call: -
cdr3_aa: CASSLEADTQYF
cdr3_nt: TGTGCCAGCAGCTTAGAGGCCGATACGCAGTATTTT

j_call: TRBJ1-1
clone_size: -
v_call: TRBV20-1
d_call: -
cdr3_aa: CSAADGQEPFF
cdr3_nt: TGCAGTGCTGCTGACGGGCAGGAGCCTTTCTTT

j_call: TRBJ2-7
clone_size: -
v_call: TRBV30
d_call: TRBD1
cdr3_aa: CAWSGTGVPYEQYF
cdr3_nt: TGTGCCTGGAGTGGGACAGGGGTCCCCTACGAGCAGTACTTC

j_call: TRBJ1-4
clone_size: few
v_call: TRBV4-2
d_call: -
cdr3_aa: CASSQLGGHEKLFF
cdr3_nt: TGTGCCAGCAGCCAGCTGGGGGGACATGAAAAACTGTTTTTT

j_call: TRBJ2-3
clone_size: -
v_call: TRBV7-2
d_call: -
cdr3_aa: CASSPPPTDTQYF
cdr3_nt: TGTGCCAGCAGCCCGCCGCCGACAGATACGCAGTATTTT

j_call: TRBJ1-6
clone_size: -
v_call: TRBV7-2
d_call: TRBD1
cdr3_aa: CASSLEGTGNSPLHF
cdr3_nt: TGTGCCAGCAGCTTAGAGGGGACAGGAAATTCACCCCTCCACTTT

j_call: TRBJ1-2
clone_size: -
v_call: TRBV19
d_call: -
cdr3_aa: CASSTQISMGDYTF
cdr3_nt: TGTGCCAGTAGTACCCAGATATCTATGGGGGACTACACCTTC

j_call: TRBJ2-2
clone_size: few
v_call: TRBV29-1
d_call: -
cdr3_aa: CSVTSTGELFF
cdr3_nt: TGCAGCGTTACATCCACCGGGGAGCTGTTTTTT

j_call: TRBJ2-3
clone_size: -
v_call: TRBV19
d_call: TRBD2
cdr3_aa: CASSIRTSGGTADTQYF
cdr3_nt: TGTGCCAGTAGTATACGGACTAGCGGGGGAACGGCAGATACGCAGTATTTT

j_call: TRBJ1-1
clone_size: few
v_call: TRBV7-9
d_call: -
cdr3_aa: CASSLGTDTEAFF
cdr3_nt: TGTGCCAGCAGCTTAGGGACCGACACTGAAGCTTTCTTT

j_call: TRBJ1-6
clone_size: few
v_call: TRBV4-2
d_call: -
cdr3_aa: CASSQAQGENSPLHF
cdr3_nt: TGTGCCAGCAGCCAAGCCCAGGGAGAGAATTCACCCCTCCACTTT

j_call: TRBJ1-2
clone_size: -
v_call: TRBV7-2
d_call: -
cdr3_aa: CASSSEVQDYGYTF
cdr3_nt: TGTGCCAGCAGCTCAGAGGTACAGGACTATGGCTACACCTTC

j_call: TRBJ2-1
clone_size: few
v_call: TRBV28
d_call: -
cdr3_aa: CASSQGRTNEQFF
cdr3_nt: TGTGCCAGCAGTCAAGGACGGACCAATGAGCAGTTCTTC

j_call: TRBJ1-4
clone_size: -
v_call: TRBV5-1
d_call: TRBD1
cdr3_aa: CASSLFPAGGNEKLFF
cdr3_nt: TGCGCCAGCAGCTTGTTCCCCGCAGGGGGAAATGAAAAACTGTTTTTT

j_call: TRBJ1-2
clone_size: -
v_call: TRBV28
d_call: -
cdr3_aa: CASGTPRYGYTF
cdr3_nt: TGTGCCAGCGGAACTCCTAGATATGGCTACACCTTC

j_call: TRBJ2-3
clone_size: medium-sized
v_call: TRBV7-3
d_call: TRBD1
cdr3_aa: CASSLNSGQGTDTQYF
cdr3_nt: TGTGCCAGCAGCCTAAACTCGGGACAGGGCACAGATACGCAGTATTTT

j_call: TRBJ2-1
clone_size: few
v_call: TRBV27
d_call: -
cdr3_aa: CASSGPTRNEQFF
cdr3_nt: TGTGCCAGCAGTGGACCCACTCGGAATGAGCAGTTCTTC

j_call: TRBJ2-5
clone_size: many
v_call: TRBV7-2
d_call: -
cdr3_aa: CASSLGLGLEETQYF
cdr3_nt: TGTGCCAGCAGCTTAGGTCTGGGGCTGGAGGAGACCCAGTACTTC

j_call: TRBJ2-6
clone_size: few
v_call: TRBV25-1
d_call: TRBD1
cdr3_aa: CASSPRQGISGANVLTF
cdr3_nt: TGTGCCAGCAGTCCCCGACAGGGAATCTCTGGGGCCAACGTCCTGACTTTC

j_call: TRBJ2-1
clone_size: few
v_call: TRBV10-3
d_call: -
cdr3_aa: CAISDQERREQFF
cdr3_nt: TGTGCCATCAGTGATCAGGAACGTCGCGAGCAGTTCTTC

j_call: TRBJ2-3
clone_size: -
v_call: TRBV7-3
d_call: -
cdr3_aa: CASSFGPNTDTQYF
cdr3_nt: TGTGCCAGCAGCTTCGGACCTAACACAGATACGCAGTATTTT

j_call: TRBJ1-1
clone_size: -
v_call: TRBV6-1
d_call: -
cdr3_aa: CASSKAGTLNTEAFF
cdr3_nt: TGTGCCAGCAGCAAGGCCGGGACACTAAACACTGAAGCTTTCTTT

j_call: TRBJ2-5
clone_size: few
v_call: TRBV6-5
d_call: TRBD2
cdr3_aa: CAVAGGALETQYF
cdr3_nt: TGTGCCGTAGCGGGGGGAGCCCTGGAGACCCAGTACTTC

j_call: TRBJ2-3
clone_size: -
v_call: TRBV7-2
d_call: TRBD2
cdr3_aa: CASSARGAGGEYTQYF
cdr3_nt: TGTGCCAGCAGCGCCCGCGGAGCGGGGGGCGAGTATACGCAGTATTTT

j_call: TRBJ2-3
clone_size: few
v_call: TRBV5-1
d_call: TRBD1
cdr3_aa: CASSLQTGMVADTQYF
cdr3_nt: TGCGCCAGCAGCTTACAGACAGGGATGGTGGCAGATACGCAGTATTTT

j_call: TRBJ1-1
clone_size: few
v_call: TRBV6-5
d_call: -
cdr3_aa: CASSYPWGLNTEAFF
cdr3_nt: TGTGCCAGCAGTTACCCATGGGGGTTGAACACTGAAGCTTTCTTT

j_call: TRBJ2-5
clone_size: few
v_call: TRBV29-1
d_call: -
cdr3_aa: CSVEGGETQYF
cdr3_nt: TGCAGCGTGGAGGGGGGGGAGACCCAGTACTTC

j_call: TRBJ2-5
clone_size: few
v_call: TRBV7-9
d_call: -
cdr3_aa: CASSLARETQYF
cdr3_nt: TGTGCCAGCAGCTTAGCGCGGGAGACCCAGTACTTC

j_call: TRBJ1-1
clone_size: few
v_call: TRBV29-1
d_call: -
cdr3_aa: CSVAGEGIEAFF
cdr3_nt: TGCAGCGTTGCAGGGGAGGGGATTGAAGCTTTCTTT

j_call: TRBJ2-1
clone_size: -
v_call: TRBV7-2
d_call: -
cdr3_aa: CASSLAGSSYNEQFF
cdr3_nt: TGTGCCAGCAGCTTAGCGGGGAGCTCCTACAATGAGCAGTTCTTC

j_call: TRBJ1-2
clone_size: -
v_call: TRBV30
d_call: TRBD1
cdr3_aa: CAWSLQGNGYTF
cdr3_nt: TGTGCCTGGAGTTTACAGGGGAATGGCTACACCTTC

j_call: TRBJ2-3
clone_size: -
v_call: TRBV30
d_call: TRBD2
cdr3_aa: CAFSPPGGGADTQYF
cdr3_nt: TGTGCCTTCTCACCCCCTGGCGGGGGAGCAGATACGCAGTATTTT

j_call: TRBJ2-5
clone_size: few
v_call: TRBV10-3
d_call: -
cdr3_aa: CAISNRGHSQETQYF
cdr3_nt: TGTGCCATCAGTAATAGAGGACACTCCCAAGAGACCCAGTACTTC

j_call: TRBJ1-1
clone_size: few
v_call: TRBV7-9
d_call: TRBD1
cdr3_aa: CASSLGQGTSYTEAFF
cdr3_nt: TGTGCCAGCAGCTTGGGACAGGGGACCTCATACACTGAAGCTTTCTTT

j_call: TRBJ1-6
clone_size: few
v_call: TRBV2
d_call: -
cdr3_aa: CASRDRSYNSPLHF
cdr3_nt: TGTGCCAGCAGGGACCGCTCCTATAATTCACCCCTCCACTTT

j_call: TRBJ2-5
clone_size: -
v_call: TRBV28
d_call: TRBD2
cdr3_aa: CASSHSTSAGETQYF
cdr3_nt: TGTGCCAGCAGTCACTCGACTAGCGCAGGAGAGACCCAGTACTTC

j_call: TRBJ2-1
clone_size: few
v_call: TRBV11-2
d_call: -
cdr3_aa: CASSLDQSGSSSYNEQFF
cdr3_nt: TGTGCCAGCAGCTTAGATCAGAGTGGGTCAAGCTCCTACAATGAGCAGTTCTTC

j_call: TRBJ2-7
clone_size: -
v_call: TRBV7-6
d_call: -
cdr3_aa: CASSFLQGGEGEQYF
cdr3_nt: TGTGCCAGCAGCTTTTTACAGGGGGGGGAAGGGGAGCAGTACTTC